This T cell receptor (beta chain) was captured in a study of control samples from healthy donors and cancer patients. The CDR3 loop spans 15 amino acids. Germline lookup yields CDR1 SNHLY and CDR2 FYNNEI. V was cut by 2 bases and J by 7 bases, with 17 bases left in between. Some clones are missing from TCRdb's copy, which holds only in-frame ones; the method was immunoSEQ multiplex PCR. In the table there are roughly 40,000 clones, around 90% of which are singletons. The TCR comes from a woman aged 50 to 65 in good health. V usage is TRBV2 and J usage is TRBJ1-2, with D perhaps matching TRBD1 (5 bases). The specimen sequenced was blood. CDR3 sequence reads: CASSENDSQLSGYTF. Written as DNA, the CDR3 is TGTGCCAGCAGTGAAAATGACAGCCAGCTCTCTGGCTACACCTTC.